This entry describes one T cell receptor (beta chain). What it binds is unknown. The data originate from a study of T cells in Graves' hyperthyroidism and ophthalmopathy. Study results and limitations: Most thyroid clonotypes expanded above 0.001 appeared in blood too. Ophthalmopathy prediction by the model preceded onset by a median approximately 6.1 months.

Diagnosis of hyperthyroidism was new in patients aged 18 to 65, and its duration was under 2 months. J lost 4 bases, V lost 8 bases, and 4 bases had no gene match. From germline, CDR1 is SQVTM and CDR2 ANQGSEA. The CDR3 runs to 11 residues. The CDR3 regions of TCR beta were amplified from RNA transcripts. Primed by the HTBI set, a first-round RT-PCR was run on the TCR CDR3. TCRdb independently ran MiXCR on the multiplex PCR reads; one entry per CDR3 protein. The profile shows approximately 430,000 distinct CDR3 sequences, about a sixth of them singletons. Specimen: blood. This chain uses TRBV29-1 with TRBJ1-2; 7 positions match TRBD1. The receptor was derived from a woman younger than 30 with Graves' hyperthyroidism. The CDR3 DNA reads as TGCAGCACCTGGGACAGCTATGGCTACACCTTC. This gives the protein CSTWDSYGYTF.